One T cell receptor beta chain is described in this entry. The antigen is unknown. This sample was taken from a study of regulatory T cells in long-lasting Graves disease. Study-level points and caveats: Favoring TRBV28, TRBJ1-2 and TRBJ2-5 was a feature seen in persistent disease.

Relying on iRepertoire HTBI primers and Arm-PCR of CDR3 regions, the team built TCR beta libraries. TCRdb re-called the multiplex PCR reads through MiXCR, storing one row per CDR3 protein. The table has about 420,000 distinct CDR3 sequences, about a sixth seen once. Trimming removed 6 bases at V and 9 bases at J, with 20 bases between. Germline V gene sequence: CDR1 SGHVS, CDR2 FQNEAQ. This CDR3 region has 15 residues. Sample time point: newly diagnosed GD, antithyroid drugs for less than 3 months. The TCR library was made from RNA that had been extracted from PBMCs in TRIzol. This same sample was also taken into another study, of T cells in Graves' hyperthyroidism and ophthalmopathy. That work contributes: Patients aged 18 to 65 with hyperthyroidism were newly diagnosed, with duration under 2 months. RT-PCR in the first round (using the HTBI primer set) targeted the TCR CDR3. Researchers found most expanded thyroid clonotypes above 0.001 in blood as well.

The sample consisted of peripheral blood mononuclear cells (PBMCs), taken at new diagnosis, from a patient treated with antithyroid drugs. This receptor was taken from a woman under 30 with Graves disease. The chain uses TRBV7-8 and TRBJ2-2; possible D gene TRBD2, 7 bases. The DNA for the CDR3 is TGTGCCAGCAGAGGACGGGAGGCAGGGGAGCGGGAGCTGTTTTTT. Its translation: CASRGREAGERELFF. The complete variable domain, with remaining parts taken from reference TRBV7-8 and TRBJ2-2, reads GAGVSQSPRYKVAKRGQDVALRCDPISGHVSLFWYQQALGQGPEFLTYFQNEAQLDKSGLPSDRFFAERPEGSVSTLKIQRTQQEDSAVYLCASRGREAGERELFFGEGSRLTVL.